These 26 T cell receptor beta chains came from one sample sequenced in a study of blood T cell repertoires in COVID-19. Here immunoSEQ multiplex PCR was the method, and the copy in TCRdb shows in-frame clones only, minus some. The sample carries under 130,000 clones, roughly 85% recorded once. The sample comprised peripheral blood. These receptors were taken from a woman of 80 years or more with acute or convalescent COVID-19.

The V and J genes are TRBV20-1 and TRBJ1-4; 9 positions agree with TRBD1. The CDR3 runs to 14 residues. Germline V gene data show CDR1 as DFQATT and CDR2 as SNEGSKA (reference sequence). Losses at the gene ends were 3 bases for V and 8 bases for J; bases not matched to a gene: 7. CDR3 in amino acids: CSASPRDREEKLFF. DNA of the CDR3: TGCAGTGCTAGTCCTCGGGACAGGGAGGAAAAACTGTTTTTT.

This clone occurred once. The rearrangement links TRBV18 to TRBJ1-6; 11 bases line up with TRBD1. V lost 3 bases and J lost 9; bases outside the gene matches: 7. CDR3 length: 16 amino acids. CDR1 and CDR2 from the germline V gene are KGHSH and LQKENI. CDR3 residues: CASSPSGQGDGSPLHF. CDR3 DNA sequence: TGTGCCAGCTCACCGTCGGGACAGGGGGACGGTTCACCCCTCCACTTT.

CDR3 DNA: TGCGCCAGCAGCTTGGAGGCGGGGGCCCGCTATGGCTACACCTTC. Its translation is CASSLEAGARYGYTF. This sequence joins TRBV5-1 and TRBJ1-2, with D possibly being TRBD1 (6 bases). The CDR3 sequence is 15 residues long. Germline V CDR1 and CDR2: SGHRS, YFSETQ. Trimming removed 0 bases from V and 4 bases from J, with 13 bases in between.

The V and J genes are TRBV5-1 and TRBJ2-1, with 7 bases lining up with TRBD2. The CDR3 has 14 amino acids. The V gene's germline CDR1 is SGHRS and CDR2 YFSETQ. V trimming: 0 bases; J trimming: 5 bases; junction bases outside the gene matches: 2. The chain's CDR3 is CASSLGLAHNEQFF. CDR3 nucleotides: TGCGCCAGCAGCTTGGGACTAGCCCACAATGAGCAGTTCTTC.

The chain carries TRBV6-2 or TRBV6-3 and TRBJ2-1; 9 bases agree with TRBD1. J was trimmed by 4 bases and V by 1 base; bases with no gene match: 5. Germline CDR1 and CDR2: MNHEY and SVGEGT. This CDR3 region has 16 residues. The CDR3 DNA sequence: TGTGCCAGCAGTTACTTGAACAGGGGGCTTTACAATGAGCAGTTCTTC. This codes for CASSYLNRGLYNEQFF.

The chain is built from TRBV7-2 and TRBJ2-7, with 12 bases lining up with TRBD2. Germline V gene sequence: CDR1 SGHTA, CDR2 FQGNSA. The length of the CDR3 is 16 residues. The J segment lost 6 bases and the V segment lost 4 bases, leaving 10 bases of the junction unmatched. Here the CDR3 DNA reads TGTGCCAGCAGCTACGCTCTAGCGGGAGGGCGGGCCGAGCAGTACTTC. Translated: CASSYALAGGRAEQYF.

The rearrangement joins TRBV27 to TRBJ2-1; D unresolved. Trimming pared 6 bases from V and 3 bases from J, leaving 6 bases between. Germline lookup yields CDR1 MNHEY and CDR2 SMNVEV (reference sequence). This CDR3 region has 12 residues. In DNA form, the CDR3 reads TGTGCCAGCAGAACAGACTACAATGAGCAGTTCTTC. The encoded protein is CASRTDYNEQFF.

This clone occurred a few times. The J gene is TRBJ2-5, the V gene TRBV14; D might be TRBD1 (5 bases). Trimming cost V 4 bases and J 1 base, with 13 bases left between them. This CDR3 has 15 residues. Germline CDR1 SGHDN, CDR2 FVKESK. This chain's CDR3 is CASSRQFSGQETQYF. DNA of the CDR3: TGTGCCAGCAGCCGACAGTTTTCGGGCCAAGAGACCCAGTACTTC.

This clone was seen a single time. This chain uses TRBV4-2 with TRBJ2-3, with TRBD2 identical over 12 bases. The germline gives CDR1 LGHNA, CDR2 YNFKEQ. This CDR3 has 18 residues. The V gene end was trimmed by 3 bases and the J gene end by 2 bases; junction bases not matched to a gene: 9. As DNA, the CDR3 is TGTGCCAGCAGCCAGGCCTCGACTAGCGGGAGAAACACAGATACGCAGTATTTT. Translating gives CASSQASTSGRNTDTQYF.

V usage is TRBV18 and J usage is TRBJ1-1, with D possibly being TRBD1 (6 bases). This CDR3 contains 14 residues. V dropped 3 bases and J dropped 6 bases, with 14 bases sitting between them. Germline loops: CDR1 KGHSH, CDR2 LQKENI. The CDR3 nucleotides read TGTGCCAGCTCACCTACAGGGCTGATGGCTGAAGCTTTCTTT. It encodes CASSPTGLMAEAFF.

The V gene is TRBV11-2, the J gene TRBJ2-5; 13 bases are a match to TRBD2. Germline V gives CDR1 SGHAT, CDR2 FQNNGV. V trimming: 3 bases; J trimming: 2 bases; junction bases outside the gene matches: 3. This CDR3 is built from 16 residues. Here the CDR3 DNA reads TGTGCCAGCAGCTTGACTAGCGGGAGGACTCAAGAGACCCAGTACTTC. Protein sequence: CASSLTSGRTQETQYF.

The chain's CDR3 is CASRPGGRTEAFF. CDR3 coding DNA: TGTGCCAGCAGGCCCGGGGGGAGAACTGAAGCTTTCTTT. The rearrangement links TRBV7-2 to TRBJ1-1; possibly TRBD1 for D (5 bases). V was clipped by 6 bases and J by 5 bases, with 13 bases between them. The germline gives CDR1 SGHTA, CDR2 FQGNSA. The CDR3 runs 13 residues. The complete variable domain, with remaining parts taken from reference TRBV7-2 and TRBJ1-1, reads GAGVSQSPSNKVTEKGKDVELRCDPISGHTALYWYRQSLGQGLEFLIYFQGNSAPDKSGLPSDRFSAERTGGSVSTLTIQRTQQEDSAVYLCASRPGGRTEAFFGQGTRLTVV.

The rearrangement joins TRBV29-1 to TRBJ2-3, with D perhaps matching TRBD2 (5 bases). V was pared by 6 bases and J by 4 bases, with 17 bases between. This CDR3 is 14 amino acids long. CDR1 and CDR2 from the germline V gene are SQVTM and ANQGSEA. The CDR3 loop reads CSVSPSQPADTQYF. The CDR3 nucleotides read TGCAGCGTATCACCTAGCCAACCTGCAGATACGCAGTATTTT.

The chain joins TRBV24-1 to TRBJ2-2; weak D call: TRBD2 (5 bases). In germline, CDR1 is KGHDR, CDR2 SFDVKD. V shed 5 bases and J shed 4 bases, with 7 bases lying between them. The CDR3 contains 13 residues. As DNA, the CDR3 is TGTGCCACCAGTGGCGCGGGCACCGGGGAGCTGTTTTTT. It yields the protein CATSGAGTGELFF.

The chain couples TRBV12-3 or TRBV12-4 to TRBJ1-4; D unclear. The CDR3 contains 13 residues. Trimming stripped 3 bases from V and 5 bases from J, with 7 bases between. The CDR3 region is CASSFRRNEKLFF. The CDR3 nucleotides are TGTGCCAGCAGTTTCCGCAGGAATGAAAAACTGTTTTTT.

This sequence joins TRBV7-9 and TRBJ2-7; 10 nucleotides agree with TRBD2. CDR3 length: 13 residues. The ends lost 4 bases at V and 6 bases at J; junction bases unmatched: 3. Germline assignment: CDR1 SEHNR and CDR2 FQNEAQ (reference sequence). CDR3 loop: CASSSGTSAEQYV. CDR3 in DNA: TGTGCCAGCAGCTCCGGGACTAGCGCCGAGCAGTACGTC.

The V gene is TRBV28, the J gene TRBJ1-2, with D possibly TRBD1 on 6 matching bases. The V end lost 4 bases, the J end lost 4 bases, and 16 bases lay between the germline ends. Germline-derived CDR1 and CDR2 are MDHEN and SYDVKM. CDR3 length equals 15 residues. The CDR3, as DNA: TGTGCCAGCAGTTCCCCGGCAGGGGAAGGCTATGGCTACACCTTC. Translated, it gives CASSSPAGEGYGYTF.

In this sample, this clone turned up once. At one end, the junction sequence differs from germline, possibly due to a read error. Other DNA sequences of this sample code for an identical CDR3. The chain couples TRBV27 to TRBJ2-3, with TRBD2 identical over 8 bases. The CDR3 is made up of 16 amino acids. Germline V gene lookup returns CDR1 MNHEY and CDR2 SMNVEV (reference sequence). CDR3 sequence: CASSLLGTSGTDTQYF. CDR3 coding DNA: TGTGCCAGCAGTTTATTGGGGACTAGTGGCACGGATACGCAGTATTTT.

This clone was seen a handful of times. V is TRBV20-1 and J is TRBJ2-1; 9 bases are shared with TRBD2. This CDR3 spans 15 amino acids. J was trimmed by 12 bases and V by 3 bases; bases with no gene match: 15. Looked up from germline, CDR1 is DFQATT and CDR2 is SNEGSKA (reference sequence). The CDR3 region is CSASRAASGDDGQFF. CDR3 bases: TGCAGTGCTAGTCGGGCGGCTAGCGGGGACGATGGGCAGTTCTTC.

DNA of the CDR3: TGTGCCAGCAGCTGGACAGGACTGAACACCGGGGAGCTGTTTTTT. It translates to CASSWTGLNTGELFF. The V and J genes are TRBV9 and TRBJ2-2; TRBD1 agrees at 7 bases. The CDR3 is 15 residues long. The V gene end was trimmed by 4 bases and the J gene end by 1 base; junction bases not matched to a gene: 4. Germline-derived CDR1 and CDR2 are SGDLS and YYNGEE.

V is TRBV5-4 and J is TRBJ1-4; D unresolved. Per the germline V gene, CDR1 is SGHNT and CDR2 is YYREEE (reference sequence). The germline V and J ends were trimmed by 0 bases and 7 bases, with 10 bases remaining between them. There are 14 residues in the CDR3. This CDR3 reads CASSLAGNGEKLFF. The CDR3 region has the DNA TGTGCCAGCAGCTTGGCGGGAAACGGTGAAAAACTGTTTTTT.

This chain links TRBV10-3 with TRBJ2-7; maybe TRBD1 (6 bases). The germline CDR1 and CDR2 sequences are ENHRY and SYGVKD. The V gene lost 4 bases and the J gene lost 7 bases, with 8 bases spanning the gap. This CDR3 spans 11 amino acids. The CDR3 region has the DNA TGTGCCATCAGTGGGGGGCGGGAGCAGTACGTC. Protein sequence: CAISGGREQYV.

The CDR3 sequence is CATSREREGRTGELFF. The CDR3 DNA is TGTGCCACCAGCAGAGAGCGGGAGGGCCGAACCGGGGAGCTGTTTTTT. The chain couples TRBV15 to TRBJ2-2, with 9 bases aligning to TRBD2. Losses at the gene ends were 0 bases for V and 5 bases for J; bases not matched to a gene: 4. Germline CDR1 reads LNHNV; CDR2 reads YYDKDF (reference sequence). The CDR3 is made up of 16 amino acids.

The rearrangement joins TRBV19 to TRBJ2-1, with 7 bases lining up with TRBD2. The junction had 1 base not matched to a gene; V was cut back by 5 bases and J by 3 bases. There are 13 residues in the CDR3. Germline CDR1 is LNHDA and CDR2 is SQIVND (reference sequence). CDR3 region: CASSGRVYNEQFF. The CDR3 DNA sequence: TGTGCCAGTAGTGGGAGGGTCTACAATGAGCAGTTCTTC.

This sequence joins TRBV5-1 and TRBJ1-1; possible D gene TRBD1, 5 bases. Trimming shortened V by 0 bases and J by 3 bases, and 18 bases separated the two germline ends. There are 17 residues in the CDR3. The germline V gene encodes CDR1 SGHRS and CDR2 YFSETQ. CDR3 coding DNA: TGCGCCAGCAGCTTGGGATTCACAGGAATTCGGGACACTGAAGCTTTCTTT. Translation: CASSLGFTGIRDTEAFF.

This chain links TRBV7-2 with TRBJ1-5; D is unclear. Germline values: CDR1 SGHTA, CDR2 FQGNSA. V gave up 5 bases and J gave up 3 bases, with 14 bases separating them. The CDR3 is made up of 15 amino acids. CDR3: CASSAGVSDNQPQHF. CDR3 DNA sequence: TGTGCCAGCAGCGCGGGAGTGTCAGACAATCAGCCCCAGCATTTT.